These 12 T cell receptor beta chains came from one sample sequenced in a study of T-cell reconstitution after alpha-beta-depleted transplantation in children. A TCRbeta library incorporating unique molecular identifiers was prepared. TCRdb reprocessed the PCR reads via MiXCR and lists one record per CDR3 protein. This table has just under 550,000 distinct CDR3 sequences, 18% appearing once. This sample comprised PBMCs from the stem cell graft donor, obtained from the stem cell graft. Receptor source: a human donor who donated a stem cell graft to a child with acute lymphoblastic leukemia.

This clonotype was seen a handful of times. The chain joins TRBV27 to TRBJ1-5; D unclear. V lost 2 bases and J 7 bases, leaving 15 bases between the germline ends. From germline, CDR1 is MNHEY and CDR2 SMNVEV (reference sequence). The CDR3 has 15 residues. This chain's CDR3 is CASSLAVPTDQPQHF. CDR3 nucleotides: TGTGCCAGCAGTTTAGCAGTTCCAACGGACCAGCCCCAGCATTTT.

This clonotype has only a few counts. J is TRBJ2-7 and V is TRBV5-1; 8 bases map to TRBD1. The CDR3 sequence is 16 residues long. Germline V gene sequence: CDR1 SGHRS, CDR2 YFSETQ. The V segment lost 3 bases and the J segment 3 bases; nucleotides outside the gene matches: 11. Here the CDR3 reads CASSSRAGQVNYEQYF. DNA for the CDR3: TGCGCCAGCAGCTCGCGGGCGGGACAGGTAAACTACGAGCAGTACTTC.

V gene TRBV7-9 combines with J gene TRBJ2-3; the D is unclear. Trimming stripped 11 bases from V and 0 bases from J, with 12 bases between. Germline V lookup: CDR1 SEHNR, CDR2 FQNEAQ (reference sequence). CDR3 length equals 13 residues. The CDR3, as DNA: TGTGCCGGCTGTCCGCCTAGCACAGATACGCAGTATTTT. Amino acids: CAGCPPSTDTQYF.

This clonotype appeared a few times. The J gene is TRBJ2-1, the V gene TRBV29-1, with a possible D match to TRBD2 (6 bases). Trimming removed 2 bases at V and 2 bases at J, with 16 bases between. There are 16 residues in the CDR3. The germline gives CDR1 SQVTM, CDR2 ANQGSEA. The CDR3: CSVEPSTGVTYNEQFF. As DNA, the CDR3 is TGCAGCGTTGAACCTTCTACGGGGGTGACCTACAATGAGCAGTTCTTC.

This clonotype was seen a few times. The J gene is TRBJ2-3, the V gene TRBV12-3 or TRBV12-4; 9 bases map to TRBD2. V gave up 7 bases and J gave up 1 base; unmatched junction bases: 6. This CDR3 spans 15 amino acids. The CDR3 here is CASNFIAGGTDTQYF. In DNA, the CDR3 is TGTGCCAGCAATTTCATAGCGGGAGGCACAGATACGCAGTATTTT.

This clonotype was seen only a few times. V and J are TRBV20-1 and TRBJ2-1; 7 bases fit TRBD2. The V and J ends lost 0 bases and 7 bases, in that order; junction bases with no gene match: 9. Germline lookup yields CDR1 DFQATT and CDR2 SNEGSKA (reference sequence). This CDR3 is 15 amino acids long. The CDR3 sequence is CSARDGGGPRNEQFF. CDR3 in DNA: TGCAGTGCTAGAGATGGGGGAGGGCCTCGGAATGAGCAGTTCTTC.

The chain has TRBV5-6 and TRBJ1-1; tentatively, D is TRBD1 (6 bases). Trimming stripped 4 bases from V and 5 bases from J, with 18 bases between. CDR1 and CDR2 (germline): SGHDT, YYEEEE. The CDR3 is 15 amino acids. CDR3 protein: CASSGGQLLGTEAFF. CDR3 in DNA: TGTGCCAGCAGCGGCGGACAGCTCCTAGGGACTGAAGCTTTCTTT.

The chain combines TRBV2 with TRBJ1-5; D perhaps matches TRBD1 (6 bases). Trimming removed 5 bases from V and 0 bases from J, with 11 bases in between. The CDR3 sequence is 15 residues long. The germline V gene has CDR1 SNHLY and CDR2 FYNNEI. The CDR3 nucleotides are TGTGCCAGCAGTTCCGACAGGCATAGCAATCAGCCCCAGCATTTT. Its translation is CASSSDRHSNQPQHF.

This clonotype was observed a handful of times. CDR3 sequence: CASSSIQGPYEQYF. The CDR3 coding sequence is TGCGCCAGCAGCTCCATACAGGGTCCCTACGAGCAGTACTTC. The rearrangement uses TRBV5-1 and TRBJ2-7; D is possibly TRBD1 (6 bases). Germline V gene data show CDR1 as SGHRS and CDR2 as YFSETQ. V lost 3 bases and J lost 2, with 12 bases in between. The CDR3 has 14 residues.

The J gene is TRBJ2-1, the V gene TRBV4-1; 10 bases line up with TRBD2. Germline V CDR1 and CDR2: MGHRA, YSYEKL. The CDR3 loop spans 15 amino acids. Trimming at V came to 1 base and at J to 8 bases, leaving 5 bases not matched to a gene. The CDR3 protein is CASSQGAGGEDEQFF. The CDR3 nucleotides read TGCGCCAGCAGCCAAGGAGCGGGAGGGGAAGATGAGCAGTTCTTC.

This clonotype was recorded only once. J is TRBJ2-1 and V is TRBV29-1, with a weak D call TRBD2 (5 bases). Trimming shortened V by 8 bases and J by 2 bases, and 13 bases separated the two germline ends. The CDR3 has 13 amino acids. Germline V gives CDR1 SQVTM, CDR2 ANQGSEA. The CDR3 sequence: CSHRTGTYNEQFF. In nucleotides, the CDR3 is TGCAGCCACCGGACGGGAACCTACAATGAGCAGTTCTTC.

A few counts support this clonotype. The CDR3 nucleotides read TGCAGTGCTAGAGATCGAGAGGGGCCTTCCTACGAGCAGTACTTC. It yields the protein CSARDREGPSYEQYF. The rearrangement links TRBV20-1 to TRBJ2-7, with D possibly being TRBD1 or TRBD2 (5 bases each). Germline CDR1 reads DFQATT; CDR2 reads SNEGSKA (reference sequence). Deletions cut 0 bases from V and 1 base from J, with 13 bases between. This CDR3 is built from 15 residues.